The clone carrying this T cell receptor (beta chain) was detected many times. Sample time point: patch test 1, 2 weeks after DPC sensitization. Treatment defined: therapeutic diphenylcyclopropenone sensitization with weekly scalp DPC. At patch-test visits, sampling came before the patch test. TCRdb redid the calling of the RACE reads with MiXCR, one entry per CDR3 protein. Of approximately 400,000 distinct CDR3 sequences in the sample, more than 4.5% were seen once. The germline V gene has CDR1 MNHNY and CDR2 SVGAGI (reference sequence). Deletions cut 2 bases from V and 3 bases from J, with 14 bases between. This CDR3 spans 16 amino acids. The sample belongs to a study of human T cells and chemical hapten exposure. Study-level background: Chiefly women, the patients showed alopecia areata, totalis or universalis.

This TCR came from a woman aged 45-59 years with alopecia areata. Some clones in this sample may be carry-over from other donors' samples. Sample: whole blood, taken in connection with sensitization to the hapten diphenylcyclopropenone (DPC). The chain couples TRBV6-6 to TRBJ1-5; weak D call: TRBD1 (6 bases). The DNA for the CDR3 is TGTGCCAGCAGTTACGCTGCAGGGGCGCCCAATCAGCCCCAGCATTTT. This translates into CASSYAAGAPNQPQHF.